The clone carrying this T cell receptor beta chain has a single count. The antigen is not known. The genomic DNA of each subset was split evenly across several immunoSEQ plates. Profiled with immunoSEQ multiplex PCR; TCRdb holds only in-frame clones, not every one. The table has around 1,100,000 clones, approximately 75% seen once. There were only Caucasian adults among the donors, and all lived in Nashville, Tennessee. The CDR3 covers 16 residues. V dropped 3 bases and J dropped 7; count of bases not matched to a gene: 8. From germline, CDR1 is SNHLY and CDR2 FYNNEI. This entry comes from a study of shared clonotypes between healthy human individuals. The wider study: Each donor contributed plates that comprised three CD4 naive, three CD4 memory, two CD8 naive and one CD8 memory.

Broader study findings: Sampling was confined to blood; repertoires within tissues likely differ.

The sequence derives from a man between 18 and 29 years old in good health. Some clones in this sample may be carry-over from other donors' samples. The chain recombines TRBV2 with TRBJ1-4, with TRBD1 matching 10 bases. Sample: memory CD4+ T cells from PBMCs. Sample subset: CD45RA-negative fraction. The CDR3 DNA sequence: TGTGCCAGCAGTGACGAGCAGGACAGGGGGACTGAAAAACTGTTTTTT. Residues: CASSDEQDRGTEKLFF.